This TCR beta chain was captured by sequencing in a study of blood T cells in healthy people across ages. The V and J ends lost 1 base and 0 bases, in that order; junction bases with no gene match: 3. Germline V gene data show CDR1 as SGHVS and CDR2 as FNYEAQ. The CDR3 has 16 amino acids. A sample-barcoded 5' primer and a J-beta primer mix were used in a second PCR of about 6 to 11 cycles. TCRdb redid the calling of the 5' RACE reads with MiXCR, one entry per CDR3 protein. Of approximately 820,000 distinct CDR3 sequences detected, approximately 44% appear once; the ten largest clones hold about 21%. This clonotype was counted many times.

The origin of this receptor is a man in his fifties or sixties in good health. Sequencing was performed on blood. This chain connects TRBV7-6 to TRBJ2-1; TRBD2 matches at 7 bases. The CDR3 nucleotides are TGTGCCAGCAGCTTAGGTGGGGGGGTCTCCTACAATGAGCAGTTCTTC. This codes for CASSLGGGVSYNEQFF.